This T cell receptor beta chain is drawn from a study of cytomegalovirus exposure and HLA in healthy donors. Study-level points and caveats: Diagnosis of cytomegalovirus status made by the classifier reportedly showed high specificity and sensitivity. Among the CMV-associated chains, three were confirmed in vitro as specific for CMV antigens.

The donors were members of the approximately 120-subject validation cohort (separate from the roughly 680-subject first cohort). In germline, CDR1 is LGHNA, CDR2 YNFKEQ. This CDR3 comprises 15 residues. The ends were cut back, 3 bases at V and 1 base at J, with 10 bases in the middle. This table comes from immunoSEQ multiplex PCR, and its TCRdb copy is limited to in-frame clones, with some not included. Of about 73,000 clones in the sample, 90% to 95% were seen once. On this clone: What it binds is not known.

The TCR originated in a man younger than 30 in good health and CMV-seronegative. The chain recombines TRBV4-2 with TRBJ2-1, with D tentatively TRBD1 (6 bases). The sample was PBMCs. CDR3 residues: CASSQRQDSYNEQFF. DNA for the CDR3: TGTGCCAGCAGCCAGCGACAGGATTCCTACAATGAGCAGTTCTTC.